The following is a T cell receptor (beta chain) sequence with its context. Germline CDR1 is SGHAT and CDR2 is FQNNGV. This CDR3 comprises 15 residues. The V segment lost 5 bases and the J segment 3 bases; nucleotides outside the gene matches: 10. The source of the sample is a study of blood T cell repertoires in COVID-19. Sequencing used immunoSEQ multiplex PCR; TCRdb keeps in-frame clones, though not all of them. The sample includes around 400,000 clones, 91% seen only once; the top ten take about 0.83%. The sample was PBMCs or T cells enriched from blood (not recorded which). This TCR came from a woman between 40 and 50 years old who had been exposed to COVID-19. V and J are TRBV11-2 and TRBJ2-7; 7 bases fit TRBD2. The CDR3 spells CASSLGGTGYYEQYF. For the CDR3, the DNA is TGTGCCAGCAGCCTGGGAGGGACTGGGTACTACGAGCAGTACTTC.